This TCR beta chain was sequenced for a study of blood T cell repertoires in COVID-19. Data came from immunoSEQ multiplex PCR; TCRdb stores just in-frame clones and leaves some out. The table records roughly 450,000 clones, about 92% of them present only once. CDR1 is MNHEY and CDR2 is SMNVEV in the germline V gene (reference sequence). The CDR3 loop spans 16 amino acids. Trimming took off 2 bases at V and 12 bases at J, with 23 bases between the two ends. The chain combines TRBV27 with TRBJ2-1, with D possibly matching TRBD2 (5 bases). The receptor comes from a man between 18 and 29 years old who had recovered from COVID-19. Material for sequencing was PBMCs or T cells enriched from blood (not recorded which). The CDR3 coding sequence is TGTGCCAGCAGTTTAACGGTCGGTGCTTCCTTTCGGGGGCAGTTCTTC. It encodes CASSLTVGASFRGQFF.